Presented here are 12 T cell receptor beta chains from one specimen sequenced in a study of blood T cell repertoires in COVID-19. Sequencing was performed with immunoSEQ multiplex PCR; in TCRdb, only in-frame clones are kept and a portion is missing. This table has about 280,000 clones, roughly 88% appearing once. The sequencing sample was made of peripheral blood. Source of these receptors: a woman under 40 with active or convalescent COVID-19.

This sequence joins TRBV4-3 and TRBJ1-3, with 7 positions matching TRBD1. Germline CDR1 is LGHNA and CDR2 is YSLEER. Trimming took 2 bases from V and 6 from J; bases not matched to a gene: 10. This CDR3 has 16 amino acids. The CDR3 region has the DNA TGCGCCAGCAGCCAATATCTACAGGGGTTGGTAAACACCATATATTTT. It is translated as CASSQYLQGLVNTIYF.

This chain connects TRBV4-2 to TRBJ1-4, with 7 bases that match TRBD1. The CDR3 is 16 residues long. From germline, CDR1 is LGHNA and CDR2 YNFKEQ. The V gene end was trimmed by 0 bases and the J gene end by 5 bases; junction bases not matched to a gene: 6. As DNA, the CDR3 is TGTGCCAGCAGCCAAGATCTAGAGGGGGCCAATGAAAAACTGTTTTTT. Encoded protein: CASSQDLEGANEKLFF.

The chain recombines TRBV27 with TRBJ1-2, with 11 positions matching TRBD1. Looked up from germline, CDR1 is MNHEY and CDR2 is SMNVEV (reference sequence). The CDR3 is 15 residues long. Losses at the gene ends were 2 bases for V and 9 bases for J; bases not matched to a gene: 8. This chain's CDR3 is CASSLIGQGAFSYTF. The CDR3 DNA sequence: TGTGCCAGCAGTTTAATCGGACAGGGGGCGTTCAGCTACACCTTC.

The chain couples TRBV30 to TRBJ1-5; D is unclear. Germline assignment: CDR1 GTSNPN and CDR2 SVGIG (reference sequence). Trimming stripped 0 bases from V and 0 bases from J, with 15 bases between. CDR3 size: 17 residues. Here the CDR3 reads CAWSVQWAGGSNQPQHF. The DNA of the CDR3 is TGTGCCTGGAGTGTACAATGGGCCGGAGGTAGCAATCAGCCCCAGCATTTT.

The rearrangement joins TRBV5-1 to TRBJ2-1; no clear D. The CDR3 has 11 amino acids. The ends were cut back, 5 bases at V and 4 bases at J, with 4 bases in the middle. Germline CDR1 SGHRS, CDR2 YFSETQ. The CDR3 nucleotides read TGCGCCAGCAGTGAGTACAATGAGCAGTTCTTC. Residues: CASSEYNEQFF.

V gene TRBV7-2 combines with J gene TRBJ1-5; no clear D. V lost 4 bases and J lost 7, with 11 bases in between. This CDR3 region has 13 residues. Germline V gene sequence: CDR1 SGHTA, CDR2 FQGNSA. CDR3 nucleotide sequence: TGTGCCAGCAGCTCCCGCGGGAACCAGCCCCAGCATTTT. Translating it yields CASSSRGNQPQHF.

This clone was recorded a few times. The chain combines TRBV2 with TRBJ1-5, with D possibly TRBD1 on 6 matching bases. CDR3 length: 15 residues. Trimming pared 2 bases from V and 2 bases from J, leaving 10 bases between. CDR1 and CDR2 (germline): SNHLY, FYNNEI. The CDR3, as DNA: TGTGCCAGCAGTGAACAGGGGCTCGGCAATCAGCCCCAGCATTTT. Its protein product is CASSEQGLGNQPQHF.

The chain carries TRBV6-2 or TRBV6-3 and TRBJ1-2; D is unclear. This CDR3 is 13 amino acids long. With 5 bases removed from V and 4 bases from J, the gap between germline ends came to 11 bases. Germline lookup yields CDR1 MNHEY and CDR2 SVGEGT. The CDR3 DNA reads as TGTGCCAGCAGTGAGACAACATCCTATGGCTACACCTTC. It translates to CASSETTSYGYTF.

A few counts support this clone. This chain uses TRBV25-1 with TRBJ1-1; D possibly corresponds to TRBD1 (5 bases). The CDR3 extends over 11 amino acids. Trimming removed 4 bases at V and 10 bases at J, with 10 bases between. The V gene's germline CDR1 is MGHDK and CDR2 SYGVNS. CDR3: CASSGRELAFF. The CDR3 DNA follows: TGTGCCAGCAGTGGCAGGGAATTAGCTTTCTTT.

The genes are TRBV4-3 and TRBJ2-4, with a tentative D call TRBD1 (5 bases). Trimming cost V 0 bases and J 7 bases, with 7 bases left between them. CDR1 and CDR2 from the germline V gene are LGHNA and YSLEER. CDR3 length equals 13 residues. CDR3 amino acids: CASSQEAGNIQYF. The CDR3 DNA reads TGCGCCAGCAGCCAAGAGGCAGGGAACATTCAGTACTTC.

The rearrangement uses TRBV29-1 and TRBJ1-4; D is unresolved. With 3 bases removed from V and 4 bases from J, the gap between germline ends came to 9 bases. This CDR3 has 13 amino acids. The V gene's germline CDR1 is SQVTM and CDR2 ANQGSEA. The CDR3 sequence is CSVESGINEKLFF. In nucleotides, the CDR3 is TGCAGCGTTGAGTCGGGGATTAATGAAAAACTGTTTTTT.

This chain links TRBV30 with TRBJ1-3; 7 nucleotides match TRBD1. CDR1 is GTSNPN, CDR2 SVGIG, per germline (reference sequence). V was pared by 4 bases and J by 2 bases, with 2 bases of the junction left unmatched. This CDR3 contains 13 residues. CDR3 in amino acids: CAWNRGAGNTIYF. As DNA, the CDR3 is TGTGCCTGGAACAGGGGCGCTGGAAACACCATATATTTT.